Listed here are 32 T cell receptor beta chains from one sample, sequenced in a study of blood T cell repertoires in COVID-19. Libraries were prepared by immunoSEQ multiplex PCR; TCRdb keeps only in-frame clonotypes and omits some of them. The profile shows around 240,000 clones, around 83% of them singletons. The sample consisted of peripheral blood. The receptors here all came from a woman in her forties or fifties with acute or convalescent COVID-19.

This rearrangement joins TRBV19 to TRBJ1-2; 12 bases agree with TRBD1. This CDR3 comprises 15 residues. V gave up 4 bases and J gave up 7 bases; unmatched junction bases: 7. The V gene's germline CDR1 is LNHDA and CDR2 SQIVND (reference sequence). The CDR3 DNA reads TGTGCCAGTAGTAACAAGGGACAGGGGGCTCGTGGCTACACCTTC. It is translated as CASSNKGQGARGYTF.

This sequence joins TRBV2 and TRBJ1-3; D ambiguous. Trimming pared 7 bases from V and 0 bases from J, leaving 10 bases between. CDR3 length equals 14 residues. The germline gives CDR1 SNHLY, CDR2 FYNNEI. This CDR3 is CASKQIPSGNTIYF. CDR3 bases: TGTGCCAGCAAGCAAATCCCCTCTGGAAACACCATATATTTT.

The chain is built from TRBV18 and TRBJ2-2, with 8 bases matching TRBD1. CDR1 is KGHSH and CDR2 is LQKENI in the germline V gene. CDR3 length: 16 amino acids. With 1 base clipped from V and 3 bases from J, the junction kept 4 bases outside the gene matches. This chain's CDR3 is CASSPRPGGDTGELFF. CDR3 DNA sequence: TGTGCCAGCTCACCACGGCCAGGGGGCGACACCGGGGAGCTGTTTTTT.

The J gene is TRBJ2-7, the V gene TRBV2; 9 positions match TRBD1. This CDR3 spans 13 amino acids. Germline lookup yields CDR1 SNHLY and CDR2 FYNNEI. Trimming removed 6 bases from V and 4 bases from J; junction bases left unmatched: 4. In DNA form, the CDR3 reads TGTGCCAGCAGGCGGGACAGGGAATACGAGCAGTACTTC. The encoded protein is CASRRDREYEQYF.

The rearrangement links TRBV9 to TRBJ2-7, with TRBD2 matching 13 bases. Germline values: CDR1 SGDLS, CDR2 YYNGEE. The CDR3 is made up of 13 amino acids. J lost 12 bases, V lost 3 bases, and 6 bases had no gene match. Here the CDR3 reads CASSAQTSGRRYF. CDR3 DNA: TGTGCCAGCAGCGCGCAGACTAGCGGGAGGCGGTACTTC.

The chain combines TRBV9 with TRBJ2-2; TRBD1 agrees at 10 bases. CDR1 SGDLS and CDR2 YYNGEE come from the germline V gene. V was clipped by 3 bases and J by 5 bases; unmatched bases: 4. The CDR3 covers 15 residues. The DNA of the CDR3 is TGTGCCAGCAGCGCCACGGGACAGGGGACCGGGGAGCTGTTTTTT. As protein: CASSATGQGTGELFF.

V usage is TRBV5-3 and J usage is TRBJ2-1, with 7 bases that match TRBD2. TRBV5-3 has ORF status, its function being uncertain. The CDR3 sequence is 15 residues long. V lost 4 bases, J lost 4 bases, and 8 bases stayed unmatched. DNA for the CDR3: TGTGCCAGAAGCACCACTAGCGCAGAGTACAATGAGCAGTTCTTC. Protein: CARSTTSAEYNEQFF.

The chain recombines TRBV6-5 with TRBJ2-3; 7 positions agree with TRBD1. The CDR3 runs 15 residues. Germline V gene sequence: CDR1 MNHEY, CDR2 SVGAGI. After removal of 4 bases from V and 4 bases from J, the junction contained 8 bases not matched to a gene. Here the CDR3 DNA reads TGTGCCAGCAGTTGGTCGACAGGGAAGGCAGATACGCAGTATTTT. This gives the protein CASSWSTGKADTQYF.

The V gene is TRBV6-2 or TRBV6-3, the J gene TRBJ1-5; D is unclear. V shed 2 bases and J shed 0 bases, with 8 bases lying between them. CDR3 length: 15 amino acids. The V gene's germline CDR1 is MNHEY and CDR2 SVGEGT. The CDR3 bases are TGTGCCAGCAGTTACGTGCGTCATAGCAATCAGCCCCAGCATTTT. Residues: CASSYVRHSNQPQHF.

V gene TRBV28 combines with J gene TRBJ2-3; TRBD2 matches 8 bases. The CDR3 sequence is 14 residues long. With V trimmed by 4 bases and J by 4 bases, 4 bases remained unmatched. From germline, CDR1 is MDHEN and CDR2 SYDVKM. CDR3 sequence (DNA): TGTGCCAGCAGTTCCGGGGGGGGCCCAGATACGCAGTATTTT. As protein: CASSSGGGPDTQYF.

This sequence joins TRBV29-1 and TRBJ2-1, with a tentative D call TRBD1 (5 bases). The CDR3 is made up of 14 amino acids. V was shortened by 2 bases and J by 6 bases, with 14 bases between the two germline ends. CDR1 SQVTM and CDR2 ANQGSEA come from the germline V gene. DNA for the CDR3: TGCAGCGTTGAATCCAGGGATGGGCGCAATGAGCAGTTCTTC. Protein: CSVESRDGRNEQFF.

The CDR3 DNA is TGCACCAGCAGCCAGTCTAGCGGAAGCTCCTACGAGCAGTACTTC. Its protein product is CTSSQSSGSSYEQYF. The chain carries TRBV1 and TRBJ2-7; the D segment call TRBD2 is taken from the table without a DNA check. TRBV1 is a pseudogene. The length of the CDR3 is 15 residues.

This clone showed up just a few times. The rearrangement uses TRBV4-2 and TRBJ1-1; maybe TRBD1 (5 bases). Germline V gene lookup returns CDR1 LGHNA and CDR2 YNFKEQ. The CDR3 runs 15 residues. V gave up 4 bases and J gave up 0 bases, with 12 bases separating them. CDR3 sequence reads: CASSLSLQVNTEAFF. CDR3 nucleotides: TGTGCCAGCAGCCTAAGTCTACAGGTGAACACTGAAGCTTTCTTT.

Notes on this clone: Possible read error: a much larger clone is one base away. Other DNA sequences in this sample translate to the same CDR3. The rearrangement uses TRBV3-1 (or the pseudogene TRBV3-2) and TRBJ1-2, with a possible D match to TRBD1 (6 bases). Between the trimmed V and J ends, which lost 1 base and 6 bases, there was a span of 9 bases. CDR3 length: 13 amino acids. Per germline, CDR1 LGHDT and CDR2 YNNKEL (reference sequence). This CDR3 reads CASSQGQGNGYTF. In DNA form, the CDR3 reads TGTGCCAGCAGCCAAGGGCAGGGGAATGGCTACACCTTC.

J is TRBJ2-7 and V is TRBV6-5, with TRBD2 as a possible D gene (5 bases). The CDR3 has 13 residues. V was pared by 10 bases and J by 2 bases, with 15 bases between. Germline CDR1 reads MNHEY; CDR2 reads SVGAGI. CDR3: CATSREGTYEQYF. The DNA for the CDR3 is TGTGCCACCTCGAGAGAGGGAACCTACGAGCAGTACTTC.

The chain recombines TRBV9 with TRBJ2-2; D may be TRBD2 (6 bases). This CDR3 comprises 15 residues. V lost 4 bases and J lost 0, with 10 bases in between. The V gene's germline CDR1 is SGDLS and CDR2 YYNGEE. This CDR3 reads CASSKGLANTGELFF. For the CDR3, the DNA is TGTGCCAGCAGCAAGGGACTTGCGAACACCGGGGAGCTGTTTTTT. Full variable domain (missing parts from reference TRBV9 and TRBJ2-2): DSGVTQTPKHLITATGQRVTLRCSPRSGDLSVYWYQQSLDQGLQFLIQYYNGEERAKGNILERFSAQQFPDLHSELNLSSLELGDSALYFCASSKGLANTGELFFGEGSRLTVL.

V gene TRBV7-9 combines with J gene TRBJ2-7; 7 nucleotides agree with TRBD1. The CDR3 extends over 13 amino acids. Germline V CDR1 and CDR2: SEHNR, FQNEAQ (reference sequence). Unmatched junction bases numbered 7, after V lost 8 bases and J lost 3 bases. The CDR3 reads CASGDSPYYEQYF. The CDR3 bases are TGTGCCAGCGGGGACAGCCCCTACTACGAGCAGTACTTC.

The chain links TRBV14 to TRBJ2-2; 8 nucleotides agree with TRBD2. CDR1 is SGHDN, CDR2 FVKESK, per germline. Trimming removed 6 bases from V and 2 bases from J; junction bases left unmatched: 14. The CDR3 loop spans 18 amino acids. CDR3 nucleotides: TGTGCCAGCAGTTCTAGCGGGTTCCCCCAACTTAACACCGGGGAGCTGTTTTTT. Encoded protein: CASSSSGFPQLNTGELFF.

V gene TRBV6-5 combines with J gene TRBJ2-7; 9 bases are shared with TRBD2. The CDR3 has 14 amino acids. Unmatched junction bases numbered 9, after V lost 7 bases and J lost 5 bases. Germline-derived CDR1 and CDR2 are MNHEY and SVGAGI. In DNA, the CDR3 is TGTGCCAGCACCTTTGCGGCGGGAGGGGACGAGCAGTACTTC. Protein: CASTFAAGGDEQYF.

The chain is built from TRBV9 and TRBJ2-5; D call uncertain. The length of the CDR3 is 15 residues. Germline V gene lookup returns CDR1 SGDLS and CDR2 YYNGEE. Trimming pared 2 bases from V and 5 bases from J, leaving 16 bases between. The DNA of the CDR3 is TGTGCCAGCAGCGTCGACGAAGGAGTCTACGAGACCCAGTACTTC. It encodes CASSVDEGVYETQYF.

This rearrangement joins TRBV19 to TRBJ2-3; D is possibly TRBD1 (6 bases). Germline CDR1 and CDR2: LNHDA and SQIVND (reference sequence). With 0 bases removed from V and 4 bases from J, the gap between germline ends came to 17 bases. This CDR3 region has 17 residues. The CDR3 loop is CASSIDLWGRGADTQYF. The CDR3 DNA reads TGTGCCAGTAGTATAGATCTATGGGGCAGGGGAGCAGATACGCAGTATTTT. Combining the CDR3 with reference TRBV19 and TRBJ2-3 gives the whole variable domain DGGITQSPKYLFRKEGQNVTLSCEQNLNHDAMYWYRQDPGQGLRLIYYSQIVNDFQKGDIAEGYSVSREKKESFPLTVTSAQKNPTAFYLCASSIDLWGRGADTQYFGPGTRLTVL.

This rearrangement joins TRBV3-1 (or the pseudogene TRBV3-2) to TRBJ1-3; D may be TRBD1 (6 bases). Trimming shortened V by 4 bases and J by 3 bases, and 10 bases separated the two germline ends. The CDR3 runs to 14 residues. In germline, CDR1 is LGHDT, CDR2 YNNKEL (reference sequence). CDR3 sequence reads: CASSPGQGGNTIYF. In DNA, the CDR3 is TGTGCCAGCAGCCCGGGACAAGGTGGAAACACCATATATTTT.

The rearrangement links TRBV9 to TRBJ2-1, with D perhaps TRBD2 (6 bases). The CDR3 contains 15 residues. The V end was cut by 4 bases, the J end by 5 bases, with 16 bases between. CDR1 and CDR2 (germline): SGDLS, YYNGEE. As DNA, the CDR3 is TGTGCCAGCAGCTCACCCCCGCGGGACCACAATGAGCAGTTCTTC. It encodes CASSSPPRDHNEQFF.

The chain links TRBV28 to TRBJ1-5, with D perhaps matching TRBD1 (5 bases). This CDR3 is 14 amino acids long. V was shortened by 3 bases and J by 7 bases, with 13 bases between the two germline ends. CDR1 is MDHEN and CDR2 is SYDVKM in the germline V gene. CDR3 residues: CASSLWQGFQPQHF. The CDR3, as DNA: TGTGCCAGCAGTTTGTGGCAGGGTTTCCAGCCCCAGCATTTT. Drawing the rest from reference TRBV28 and TRBJ1-5, the complete variable domain is DVKVTQSSRYLVKRTGEKVFLECVQDMDHENMFWYRQDPGLGLRLIYFSYDVKMKEKGDIPEGYSVSREKKERFSLILESASTNQTSMYLCASSLWQGFQPQHFGDGTRLSIL.

The J gene is TRBJ2-1, the V gene TRBV9; 7 nucleotides agree with TRBD1. The CDR3 spans 14 residues. Germline values: CDR1 SGDLS, CDR2 YYNGEE. V lost 4 bases and J lost 6; bases outside the gene matches: 7. Written as DNA, the CDR3 is TGTGCCAGCAGCTTCCGGACAGGCCTCAATGAGCAGTTCTTC. As protein: CASSFRTGLNEQFF.

The J gene is TRBJ1-1, the V gene TRBV27; 7 nucleotides line up with TRBD1. The ends lost 3 bases at V and 5 bases at J; junction bases unmatched: 6. CDR1 is MNHEY, CDR2 SMNVEV, per germline (reference sequence). The CDR3 runs to 14 residues. CDR3 loop: CASSLRDSYTEAFF. DNA of the CDR3: TGTGCCAGCAGTTTGCGGGACAGTTATACTGAAGCTTTCTTT.

V gene TRBV7-3 combines with J gene TRBJ2-2, with a possible D match to TRBD2 (5 bases). This CDR3 has 15 amino acids. V lost 4 bases and J 5 bases, leaving 14 bases between the germline ends. In germline, CDR1 is SGHTA, CDR2 FQGTGA. CDR3 protein: CASSSGLRGTGELFF. The CDR3 bases are TGTGCCAGCAGCTCCGGGTTACGAGGGACCGGGGAGCTGTTTTTT.

The chain combines TRBV7-2 with TRBJ1-5, with TRBD1 identical over 8 bases. Germline V CDR1 and CDR2: SGHTA, FQGNSA. V was pared by 5 bases and J by 4 bases, with 7 bases of the junction left unmatched. This CDR3 comprises 15 residues. Written as DNA, the CDR3 is TGTGCCAGCAGCCTTAACAGGGGGGGAAATCAGCCCCAGCATTTT. Translating gives CASSLNRGGNQPQHF.

The chain is built from TRBV28 and TRBJ2-5; TRBD2 might be the D (6 bases). The CDR3 is made up of 13 amino acids. Deletions cut 6 bases from V and 3 bases from J, with 11 bases between. CDR1 MDHEN and CDR2 SYDVKM come from the germline V gene. Here the CDR3 DNA reads TGTGCCAGCAGGTCGTCGGGGGAAGAGACCCAGTACTTC. This gives the protein CASRSSGEETQYF.

The chain uses TRBV10-3 and TRBJ2-7; 9 nucleotides match TRBD1. V was pared by 6 bases and J by 7 bases, with 10 bases of the junction left unmatched. The CDR3 runs 14 residues. Germline-derived CDR1 and CDR2 are ENHRY and SYGVKD. CDR3 protein: CAISPGTGKLEQYF. In nucleotides, the CDR3 is TGTGCCATCAGCCCCGGGACAGGGAAGTTGGAGCAGTACTTC.

The V gene is TRBV28, the J gene TRBJ2-2; the D gene is possibly TRBD2 (6 bases). The V end lost 6 bases, the J end lost 2 bases, and 19 bases lay between the germline ends. CDR1 is MDHEN and CDR2 is SYDVKM in the germline V gene. The CDR3 consists of 17 residues. Here the CDR3 DNA reads TGTGCCAGCAGGTTTGGAGTAGCGGATAAAAACACCGGGGAGCTGTTTTTT. As protein: CASRFGVADKNTGELFF.

This clone was picked up a small number of times. The V call is TRBV6-5, the J call TRBJ2-7; 9 bases agree with TRBD1. The CDR3 has 15 amino acids. Germline V gives CDR1 MNHEY, CDR2 SVGAGI. The trim removed 4 bases at V and 0 bases at J, leaving 4 bases unmatched. CDR3 coding DNA: TGTGCCAGCAGTTCACAGGGGGCTTCCTCCTACGAGCAGTACTTC. Translating it yields CASSSQGASSYEQYF.